These 23 T cell receptor beta chains were sequenced from one sample in a study of T cells in Graves' hyperthyroidism and ophthalmopathy. Amplification targeted TCR beta CDR3 regions from RNA transcripts. Primed by the HTBI set, a first-round RT-PCR was run on the TCR CDR3. TCRdb analysed the multiplex PCR reads with MiXCR anew, one entry per CDR3 protein. The data contain over 300,000 distinct CDR3 sequences, 11% to 15% of them singletons. Sequenced: blood. Every receptor here comes from a woman aged 55 to 70 with Graves' hyperthyroidism.

This clonotype was found many times. The chain uses TRBV5-6 and TRBJ1-1; D remains unclear. The V end lost 3 bases, the J end lost 0 bases, and 12 bases lay between the germline ends. The CDR3 is 15 residues long. In germline, CDR1 is SGHDT, CDR2 YYEEEE. CDR3 in DNA: TGTGCCAGCAGCTCGCTTCTGGTTTTGAACACTGAAGCTTTCTTT. Encoded protein: CASSSLLVLNTEAFF. The complete variable domain, with remaining parts taken from reference TRBV5-6 and TRBJ1-1, reads DAGVTQSPTHLIKTRGQQVTLRCSPKSGHDTVSWYQQALGQGPQFIFQYYEEEERQRGNFPDRFSGHQFPNYSSELNVNALLLGDSALYLCASSSLLVLNTEAFFGQGTRLTVV.

This clonotype was seen more than once but under ten times. The chain is built from TRBV19 and TRBJ1-1, with D maybe TRBD1 (5 bases). Germline CDR1 and CDR2: LNHDA and SQIVND (reference sequence). V lost 5 bases to trimming and J lost 3 bases, with 19 bases between them. The CDR3 sequence is 16 residues long. CDR3 residues: CASSVRQHPVDTEAFF. In DNA, the CDR3 is TGTGCCAGTAGTGTCCGACAGCACCCCGTGGACACTGAAGCTTTCTTT.

This clonotype was observed at least ten times. V gene TRBV7-2 combines with J gene TRBJ2-7; either TRBD1 or TRBD2 may fit D (5 bases each). Germline V gene lookup returns CDR1 SGHTA and CDR2 FQGNSA. The V end lost 1 base, the J end lost 3 bases, and 19 bases lay between the germline ends. This CDR3 comprises 17 residues. This CDR3 reads CASSLGLVDWGNYEQYF. The DNA for the CDR3 is TGTGCCAGCAGCTTAGGGCTAGTCGATTGGGGGAACTACGAGCAGTACTTC. The full variable domain, its missing parts supplied by reference TRBV7-2 and TRBJ2-7, is GAGVSQSPSNKVTEKGKDVELRCDPISGHTALYWYRQSLGQGLEFLIYFQGNSAPDKSGLPSDRFSAERTGGSVSTLTIQRTQQEDSAVYLCASSLGLVDWGNYEQYFGPGTRLTVT.

V is TRBV10-1 and J is TRBJ2-7; 7 bases agree with TRBD2. Germline loops: CDR1 WNHNN, CDR2 SYGVQD (reference sequence). CDR3 length: 20 residues. The ends lost 1 base at V and 4 bases at J; junction bases unmatched: 22. CDR3 nucleotides: TGCGCCAGCAGTGAGTTATTGAGGGGAGGGAGCACGGGGCCTCCGTACGAGCAGTACTTC. This encodes CASSELLRGGSTGPPYEQYF.

At least ten counts were recorded for this clonotype. The rearrangement joins TRBV30 to TRBJ2-4; 8 bases match TRBD2. CDR1 is GTSNPN, CDR2 SVGIG, per germline (reference sequence). The CDR3 sequence is 14 residues long. With 4 bases clipped from V and 8 bases from J, the junction kept 10 bases outside the gene matches. The DNA of the CDR3 is TGTGCCTGGAATCCGGGACTAGGCTTGGACATTCAGTACTTC. This encodes CAWNPGLGLDIQYF.

This clonotype was picked up a small number of times. This chain joins TRBV3-1 and TRBJ2-1; D is ambiguous. Trimming cost V 2 bases and J 7 bases, with 9 bases left between them. In germline, CDR1 is LGHDT, CDR2 YNNKEL (reference sequence). The CDR3 is 13 amino acids. The chain's CDR3 is CASSQLGVNEQFF. The DNA for the CDR3 is TGTGCCAGCAGCCAATTAGGAGTTAATGAGCAGTTCTTC.

This sequence joins TRBV11-1 and TRBJ2-2; possibly TRBD1 or TRBD2 for D (5 bases each). The CDR3 covers 16 residues. Germline CDR1 SGHAT, CDR2 FQDESV (reference sequence). Trimming took 3 bases from V and 6 from J, leaving 17 bases between them. The CDR3 region has the DNA TGTGCCAGCAGCTTTAATGCAGGGTACGGGGCCGGGGAGCTGTTTTTT. Translating gives CASSFNAGYGAGELFF.

J is TRBJ2-2 and V is TRBV12-3 or TRBV12-4; TRBD1 might be the D (6 bases). The CDR3 is 14 residues long. Trimming removed 3 bases at V and 6 bases at J, with 11 bases between. Written as DNA, the CDR3 is TGTGCCAGCAGTTTTCAGGGGATCGCCGGGGAGCTGTTTTTT. Protein product: CASSFQGIAGELFF.

The rearrangement joins TRBV19 to TRBJ2-7; 9 bases agree with TRBD1. The CDR3 length is 15 residues. Germline loops: CDR1 LNHDA, CDR2 SQIVND (reference sequence). J gave up 5 bases and V 6 bases, and 11 bases lay outside the gene matches. CDR3 sequence reads: CASRKRGTGINEQYF. The CDR3 DNA sequence: TGTGCCAGTAGAAAAAGGGGGACAGGGATCAACGAGCAGTACTTC.

The table lists this clonotype with a few counts. The chain uses TRBV7-9 and TRBJ1-1, with 10 bases matching TRBD1. V lost 5 bases, J lost 4 bases, and 4 bases stayed unmatched. Per the germline V gene, CDR1 is SEHNR and CDR2 is FQNEAQ (reference sequence). This CDR3 is 14 amino acids long. The CDR3 here is CASSGWTGGTEAFF. CDR3 nucleotide sequence: TGTGCCAGCAGCGGCTGGACAGGGGGCACTGAAGCTTTCTTT. Full variable domain (missing parts from reference TRBV7-9 and TRBJ1-1): DTGVSQNPRHKITKRGQNVTFRCDPISEHNRLYWYRQTLGQGPEFLTYFQNEAQLEKSRLLSDRFSAERPKGSFSTLEIQRTEQGDSAMYLCASSGWTGGTEAFFGQGTRLTVV.

This clonotype has a count of ten or more. The gene calls are TRBV12-5 and TRBJ1-2; 8 bases line up with TRBD1. CDR3 length: 15 residues. The trim removed 1 base at V and 2 bases at J, leaving 3 bases unmatched. Germline-derived CDR1 and CDR2 are LGHNT and FRNRAP. CDR3: CASGLGTGRNYGYTF. The CDR3 DNA follows: TGTGCTAGTGGTTTGGGGACAGGGCGGAACTATGGCTACACCTTC.

The sample holds many counts of this clonotype. V usage is TRBV7-9 and J usage is TRBJ2-1, with 13 bases lining up with TRBD2. Germline trimming cut 4 bases from V and 4 bases from J; bases unmatched to any gene: 7. Germline-derived CDR1 and CDR2 are SEHNR and FQNEAQ (reference sequence). This CDR3 is built from 17 residues. The CDR3 sequence is CASSSRTSGSVYNEQFF. In nucleotides, the CDR3 is TGTGCCAGCAGCTCCAGGACTAGCGGGAGTGTTTACAATGAGCAGTTCTTC.

The gene calls are TRBV12-3 or TRBV12-4 and TRBJ1-2; the D gene is possibly TRBD1 (5 bases). V lost 8 bases and J 4 bases, leaving 14 bases between the germline ends. This CDR3 is built from 13 residues. The CDR3 spells CASSGTSSYGYTF. The CDR3 DNA reads TGTGCCAGCTCGGGGACTTCCAGCTATGGCTACACCTTC.

This clonotype was seen repeatedly, ten times or more. The chain carries TRBV7-3 and TRBJ2-5; TRBD1 or TRBD2 may be the D gene (6 bases each). Germline CDR1 and CDR2: SGHTA and FQGTGA. V was trimmed by 5 bases and J by 1 base, leaving 11 bases between them. This CDR3 is 14 amino acids long. The CDR3 reads CASSQGGPQETQYF. Written as DNA, the CDR3 is TGTGCCAGCAGCCAAGGGGGGCCCCAAGAGACCCAGTACTTC.

This rearrangement joins TRBV15 to TRBJ2-1, with D possibly being TRBD1 (6 bases). With 0 bases removed from V and 0 bases from J, the gap between germline ends came to 9 bases. Per the germline V gene, CDR1 is LNHNV and CDR2 is YYDKDF (reference sequence). This CDR3 comprises 16 residues. DNA of the CDR3: TGTGCCACCAGCAGAGATATAGGGGGCTCCTACAATGAGCAGTTCTTC. The encoded protein is CATSRDIGGSYNEQFF.

This clonotype was seen a few times. Just one base apart from a much larger clone, this may be a read error. The chain recombines TRBV28 with TRBJ1-4, with D perhaps matching TRBD1 (5 bases). Trimming removed 8 bases at V and 7 bases at J, with 17 bases between. This CDR3 is 14 amino acids long. Germline V gene data show CDR1 as MDHEN and CDR2 as SYDVKM. The CDR3 DNA is TGTGCCAGCGAAACCGGGACCCTTACTGAAAAACTGTTTTTT. This gives the protein CASETGTLTEKLFF.

The chain joins TRBV7-8 to TRBJ1-4; no clear D. CDR1 is SGHVS and CDR2 is FQNEAQ in the germline V gene. The CDR3 covers 15 residues. Between the trimmed V and J ends, which lost 7 bases and 4 bases, there was a span of 16 bases. The DNA of the CDR3 is TGTGCCAGCAATCCAACGTACAGCAATAATGAAAAACTGTTTTTT. Translating gives CASNPTYSNNEKLFF.

In its sample, this clonotype was seen a few times. The chain links TRBV6-5 to TRBJ2-5; D assignment may be TRBD1 or TRBD2 (5 bases each). The CDR3 totals 14 residues. V dropped 2 bases and J dropped 14 bases, with 21 bases sitting between them. Germline CDR1 and CDR2: MNHEY and SVGAGI. In nucleotides, the CDR3 is TGTGCCAGCAGTTACACGCTACATCCGGGACCGGAATACTTC. The encoded protein is CASSYTLHPGPEYF.

In its sample, this clonotype was seen a few times. The V call is TRBV2, the J call TRBJ1-2; 7 nucleotides match TRBD1. V was clipped by 5 bases and J by 4 bases; unmatched bases: 7. The CDR3 runs to 14 residues. CDR1 is SNHLY, CDR2 FYNNEI, per germline. This CDR3 reads CASSQGGRGYGYTF. CDR3 coding DNA: TGTGCCAGCAGTCAGGGGGGAAGGGGCTATGGCTACACCTTC.

The chain employs TRBV12-3 or TRBV12-4 and TRBJ2-7; 16 bases are shared with TRBD2. Unmatched junction bases numbered 7, after V lost 6 bases and J lost 11 bases. The CDR3 runs to 14 residues. The CDR3 DNA reads as TGTGCCAGCAGCCCGGGACTAGCGGGAGGGAGAGAGTACTTC. As protein: CASSPGLAGGREYF.

This clonotype was picked up many times. The DNA of the CDR3 is TGTGCCAGCAGGCATACTAGCGGGAGCGGGTATACGCAGTATTTT. Protein sequence: CASRHTSGSGYTQYF. The chain recombines TRBV28 with TRBJ2-3; 11 nucleotides line up with TRBD2. The CDR3 covers 15 residues. Germline V CDR1 and CDR2: MDHEN, SYDVKM. J lost 7 bases, V lost 6 bases, and 9 bases had no gene match. The whole variable domain, filled in from reference TRBV28 and TRBJ2-3, reads DVKVTQSSRYLVKRTGEKVFLECVQDMDHENMFWYRQDPGLGLRLIYFSYDVKMKEKGDIPEGYSVSREKKERFSLILESASTNQTSMYLCASRHTSGSGYTQYFGPGTRLTVL.

The chain combines TRBV10-3 with TRBJ1-5, with D maybe TRBD1 (6 bases). The CDR3 runs to 16 residues. With 4 bases removed from V and 4 bases from J, the gap between germline ends came to 17 bases. The germline V gene encodes CDR1 ENHRY and CDR2 SYGVKD. CDR3 bases: TGTGCCATCAGTGGTCGATTGGGGGGCGGGAATCAGCCCCAGCATTTT. Its translation: CAISGRLGGGNQPQHF.

This clonotype was picked up many times. J is TRBJ2-3 and V is TRBV2, with 12 positions matching TRBD2. The CDR3 is 15 residues long. Losses at the gene ends were 5 bases for V and 4 bases for J; bases not matched to a gene: 4. Germline lookup yields CDR1 SNHLY and CDR2 FYNNEI. The CDR3 DNA follows: TGTGCCAGCAGTTCGAGACTAGCGGGAGCAGATACGCAGTATTTT. This sequence encodes CASSSRLAGADTQYF.